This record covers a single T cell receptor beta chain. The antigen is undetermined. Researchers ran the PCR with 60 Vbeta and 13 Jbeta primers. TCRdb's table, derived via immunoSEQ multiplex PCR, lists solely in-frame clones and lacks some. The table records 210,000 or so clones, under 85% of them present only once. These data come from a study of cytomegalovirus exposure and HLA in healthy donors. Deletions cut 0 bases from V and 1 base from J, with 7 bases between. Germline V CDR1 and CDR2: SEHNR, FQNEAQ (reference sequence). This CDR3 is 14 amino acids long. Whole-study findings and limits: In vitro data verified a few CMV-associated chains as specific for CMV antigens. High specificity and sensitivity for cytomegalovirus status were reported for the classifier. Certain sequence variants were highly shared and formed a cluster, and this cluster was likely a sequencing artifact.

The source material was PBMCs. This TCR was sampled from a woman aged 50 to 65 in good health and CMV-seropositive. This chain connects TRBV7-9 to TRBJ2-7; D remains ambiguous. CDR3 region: CASSLAQASYEQYF. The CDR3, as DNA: TGTGCCAGCAGCTTAGCCCAGGCTTCCTACGAGCAGTACTTC.